This TCR beta chain is from a study of blood T cells in healthy people across ages. Each donor had 8 to 10 milliliters of peripheral blood drawn. For the second PCR, which ran for 7 to 11 cycles, a sample-barcoded 5' primer and a J-beta primer mix were used. A template-switch adaptor containing 12 random nucleotides labeled each cDNA molecule. A single record per CDR3 protein comes from TCRdb applying MiXCR to the 5' RACE reads. This sample has around 1.5 million distinct CDR3 sequences; roughly 64% occur once, and the top ten carry roughly 6.3%. V was clipped by 5 bases and J by 1 base; unmatched bases: 7. The CDR3 is 15 residues long. Per germline, CDR1 SGHAT and CDR2 FQDESV (reference sequence).

The TCR comes from a young man in good health. The rearrangement joins TRBV11-1 to TRBJ1-1, with TRBD1 identical over 7 bases. The sample consisted of blood. The CDR3 DNA reads TGTGCCAGCAGCGATCAACAGGGGTGGAACACTGAAGCTTTCTTT. It yields the protein CASSDQQGWNTEAFF.